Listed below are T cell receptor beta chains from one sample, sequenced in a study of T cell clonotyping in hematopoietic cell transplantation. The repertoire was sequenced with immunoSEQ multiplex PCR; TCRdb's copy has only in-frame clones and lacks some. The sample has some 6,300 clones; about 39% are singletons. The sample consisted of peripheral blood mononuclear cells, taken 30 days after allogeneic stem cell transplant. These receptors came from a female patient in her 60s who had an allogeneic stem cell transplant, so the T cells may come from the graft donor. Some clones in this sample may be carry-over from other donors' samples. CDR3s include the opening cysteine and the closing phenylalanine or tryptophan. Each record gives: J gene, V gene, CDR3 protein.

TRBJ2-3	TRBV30	CAWTQGQSTDTQYF
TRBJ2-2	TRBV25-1	CASSGGDSSTGELFF
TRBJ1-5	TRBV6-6	CASSGRGGWQPQHF
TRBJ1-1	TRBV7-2	CASSRARDTEAFF
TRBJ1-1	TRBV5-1	CASSLRLGGDEAFF
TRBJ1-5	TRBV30	CAWSARTGRRQPQHF
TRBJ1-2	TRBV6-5	CASSSFDGYTF
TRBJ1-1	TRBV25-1	CASSRALGEAFF
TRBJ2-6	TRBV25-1	CASSESDRSMTF
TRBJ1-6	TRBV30	CAWRGRDSSPLHF
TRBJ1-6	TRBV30	CAWGSIGNSPLHF
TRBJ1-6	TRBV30	CAWSGLHNSPLHF
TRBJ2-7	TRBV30	CAWRRELSHHEQYF
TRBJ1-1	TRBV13	CASSRYRDRGHGNTEAFF
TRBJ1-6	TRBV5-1	CASSLVRPSVDSPLHF
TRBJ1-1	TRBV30	CAWSGGQNTEAFF
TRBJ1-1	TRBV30	CAWIVAGGLAEAFF
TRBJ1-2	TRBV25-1	CASSETGRVTF
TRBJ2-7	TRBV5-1	CASSSKTGTYEQYF
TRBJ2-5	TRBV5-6	CASSLLGNQETQYF
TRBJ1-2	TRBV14	CASSQVPRAGRTF
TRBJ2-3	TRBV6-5	CASSYYGTSGTDTQYF
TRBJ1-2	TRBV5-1	CASRLTGSGYGYTF
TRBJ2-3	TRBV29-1	CSVASGSVLDTQYF
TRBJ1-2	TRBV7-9	CASSTRTGDYGYTF
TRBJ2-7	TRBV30	CAWEGGYEQYF
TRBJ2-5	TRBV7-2	CASSLGGGPETQYF
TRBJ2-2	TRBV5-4	CASSLFGGGPGELFF
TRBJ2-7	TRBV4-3	CASSQDRRGVPSYEQYF
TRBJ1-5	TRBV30	CAWRGRDNQPQHF
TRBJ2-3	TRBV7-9	CASSVGTSASDTQYF
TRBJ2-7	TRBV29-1	CSVVAGDSYEQYF
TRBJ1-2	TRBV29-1	CSVEEVGPGGYTF
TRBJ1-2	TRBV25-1	CASKETGLDGYTF
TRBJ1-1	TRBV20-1	CSRGQRDEAFF
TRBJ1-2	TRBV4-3	CASSQDREGTHGYTF
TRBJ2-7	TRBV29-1	CSVRDRTHHQEQYF
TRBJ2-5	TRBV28	CASSLTGNGPRETQYF
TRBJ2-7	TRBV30	CAWAPSGGIIYSYEQYF
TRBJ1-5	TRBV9	CASSVGGGNQPQHF
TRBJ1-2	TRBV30	CAWSQLRGQGYTF
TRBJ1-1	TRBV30	CAWSVLGVGSVTEAFF